The 13 T cell receptor beta chains in this list originate from one sample, sequenced in a study of PD-1 blockade in classical Hodgkin lymphoma. Every patient had relapsed following autologous stem cell transplantation, and cohorts differed in brentuximab vedotin exposure. The assay was immunoSEQ multiplex PCR, and TCRdb's table has in-frame clones only and misses some. The sample consists of more than 70,000 clones, about nine tenths of them appearing once. Sequences were derived from peripheral blood mononuclear cells (PBMCs), sampled before the second cycle of nivolumab. These receptors all stem from a human donor with classical Hodgkin lymphoma.

This chain links TRBV7-8 with TRBJ2-7; tentatively, D is TRBD1 (6 bases). Trimming pared 4 bases from V and 1 base from J, leaving 26 bases between. The CDR3 length is 19 residues. The germline CDR1 and CDR2 sequences are SGHVS and FQNEAQ. The CDR3 DNA reads as TGTGCCAGCAGCTGGCCGGACACAGGGCCTATCGTTGGATCCTACGAGCAGTACTTC. Its protein product is CASSWPDTGPIVGSYEQYF.

This sequence joins TRBV5-5 and TRBJ2-7; 12 bases align to TRBD2. CDR3 length: 16 amino acids. Germline CDR1 reads SGHKS; CDR2 reads YYEKEE (reference sequence). Losses at the gene ends were 4 bases for V and 2 bases for J; bases not matched to a gene: 7. The CDR3 region is CASSETSGRDAYEQYF. In DNA form, the CDR3 reads TGTGCCAGCAGCGAGACTAGCGGGAGAGACGCCTACGAGCAGTACTTC.

This chain uses TRBV5-1 with TRBJ1-1, with a tentative D call TRBD1 (5 bases). Trimming shortened V by 4 bases and J by 3 bases, and 13 bases separated the two germline ends. CDR3 length: 14 amino acids. Germline lookup yields CDR1 SGHRS and CDR2 YFSETQ. DNA for the CDR3: TGCGCCAGCAGCCTGGGGGAATTTGACACTGAAGCTTTCTTT. Amino acids: CASSLGEFDTEAFF.

By proportion, this clone is medium-sized. J is TRBJ2-2 and V is TRBV15, with D hard to call. Germline-derived CDR1 and CDR2 are LNHNV and YYDKDF (reference sequence). CDR3 length: 15 residues. Trimming cost V 1 base and J 0 bases, with 6 bases left between them. For the CDR3, the DNA is TGTGCCACCAGCAGAGGGCATTCGAACACCGGGGAGCTGTTTTTT. Translating gives CATSRGHSNTGELFF. The full variable domain, completed using reference TRBV15 and TRBJ2-2, is DAMVIQNPRYQVTQFGKPVTLSCSQTLNHNVMYWYQQKSSQAPKLLFHYYDKDFNNEADTPDNFQSRRPNTSFCFLDIRSPGLGDTAMYLCATSRGHSNTGELFFGEGSRLTVL.

V gene TRBV11-1 combines with J gene TRBJ2-2, with D hard to call. V was shortened by 8 bases and J by 6 bases, with 13 bases between the two germline ends. This CDR3 is 13 amino acids long. Germline V CDR1 and CDR2: SGHAT, FQDESV (reference sequence). Here the CDR3 reads CASSPPGSGELFF. The CDR3 bases are TGTGCCAGCTCGCCCCCGGGCTCCGGGGAGCTGTTTTTT.

V usage is TRBV5-4 and J usage is TRBJ2-5; D gene ambiguous. The DNA end favors TRBJ2-7, so the J call may be wrong. CDR3 length: 13 residues. The germline gives CDR1 SGHNT, CDR2 YYREEE (reference sequence). The CDR3 region is CASSAEKFYEQYF. DNA of the CDR3: TGTGCCAGCAGCGCGGAAAAATTTTACGAGCAGTACTTC.

The genes are TRBV30 and TRBJ1-5, with D possibly being TRBD1 (5 bases). This CDR3 comprises 14 residues. The germline V gene has CDR1 GTSNPN and CDR2 SVGIG (reference sequence). V was trimmed by 4 bases and J by 1 base, leaving 11 bases between them. The CDR3 DNA sequence: TGTGCCTGGAACCTTGGGGGAAGCAATCAGCCCCAGCATTTT. It encodes CAWNLGGSNQPQHF.

The rearrangement uses TRBV4-2 and TRBJ2-1; TRBD2 agrees at 8 bases. The CDR3 covers 17 residues. The J segment lost 5 bases and the V segment lost 0 bases, leaving 9 bases of the junction unmatched. The germline V gene has CDR1 LGHNA and CDR2 YNFKEQ. This CDR3 reads CASSQDIVGLGHNEQFF. In DNA form, the CDR3 reads TGTGCCAGCAGCCAAGATATCGTGGGACTAGGGCACAATGAGCAGTTCTTC.

The chain joins TRBV4-1 to TRBJ2-1; D not resolved. There are 14 residues in the CDR3. Per the germline V gene, CDR1 is MGHRA and CDR2 is YSYEKL. V was cut by 6 bases and J by 2 bases, with 11 bases left in between. The CDR3 region has the DNA TGCGCCAGCAGTTTGGACGGTGCCTACAATGAGCAGTTCTTC. As protein: CASSLDGAYNEQFF.

This clone was seen a single time. The genes are TRBV2 and TRBJ2-1, with 8 bases fitting TRBD1. Losses at the gene ends were 5 bases for V and 5 bases for J; bases not matched to a gene: 5. CDR3 length: 14 residues. Germline V gene data show CDR1 as SNHLY and CDR2 as FYNNEI. CDR3 in DNA: TGTGCCAGCAGTCTCCAGGGGGCAAACAATGAGCAGTTCTTC. Its translation is CASSLQGANNEQFF. Using reference TRBV2 and TRBJ2-1 for the parts outside the CDR3, the full variable domain is EPEVTQTPSHQVTQMGQEVILRCVPISNHLYFYWYRQILGQKVEFLVSFYNNEISEKSEIFDDQFSVERPDGSNFTLKIRSTKLEDSAMYFCASSLQGANNEQFFGPGTRLTVL.

The genes are TRBV27 and TRBJ1-2; 7 nucleotides match TRBD1. The CDR3 consists of 13 residues. Germline V gene sequence: CDR1 MNHEY, CDR2 SMNVEV (reference sequence). The trim removed 4 bases at V and 7 bases at J, leaving 6 bases unmatched. The CDR3 sequence is CASSYDRVAGYTF. Here the CDR3 DNA reads TGTGCCAGCAGTTACGACAGGGTGGCTGGCTACACCTTC.

In its sample, this clone was seen once. This chain joins TRBV2 and TRBJ2-2; either TRBD1 or TRBD2 may fit D (5 bases each). Trimming removed 1 base at V and 6 bases at J, with 12 bases between. The CDR3 is 15 amino acids. Germline CDR1 reads SNHLY; CDR2 reads FYNNEI. This CDR3 is CASSEVEVGAGELFF. CDR3 DNA: TGTGCCAGCAGTGAAGTGGAGGTAGGGGCCGGGGAGCTGTTTTTT.

The genes are TRBV6-1 and TRBJ1-5; D might be TRBD1 (6 bases). The CDR3 sequence is 16 residues long. The V end was cut by 4 bases, the J end by 2 bases, with 15 bases between. The germline gives CDR1 MNHNS, CDR2 SASEGT. CDR3 in amino acids: CASSGLTGIGNQPQHF. In DNA, the CDR3 is TGTGCCAGCAGTGGCCTAACAGGGATCGGCAATCAGCCCCAGCATTTT.